The present T cell receptor (beta chain) was sequenced within a study of cytomegalovirus exposure and HLA in healthy donors. Broader study findings: Researchers reportedly found TCR beta sequences accurately predicted most subjects' HLA-A and HLA-B alleles.

This clone appeared once. Its antigen remains unidentified. CDR3 size: 15 residues. Losses at the gene ends were 0 bases for V and 4 bases for J; bases not matched to a gene: 4. In germline, CDR1 is MGHRA, CDR2 YSYEKL. Donors in the study were healthy people who gave bone marrow. This PCR relied on a set of 60 Vbeta primers and 13 Jbeta primers. Assay: immunoSEQ multiplex PCR; the TCRdb copy retains only in-frame clones and omits some. The sample records about 130,000 clones, 80% being singletons. The genes are TRBV4-1 and TRBJ2-7; 9 bases agree with TRBD2. The sequencing input was PBMCs. The clonotype comes from a man aged 25 to 45 in good health and CMV-seronegative. CDR3 in amino acids: CASSQDPAGGYEQYF. The CDR3 nucleotides read TGCGCCAGCAGCCAAGATCCGGCGGGAGGGTACGAGCAGTACTTC.